Presented here are 19 T cell receptor beta chains from one specimen sequenced in a study of blood T cells in healthy people across ages. Using a J-beta primer mix together with a sample-barcoded 5' primer, a second PCR was run for about 6 to 11 cycles. Via MiXCR, TCRdb re-called the 5' RACE reads, giving one row per CDR3 protein. The table includes around 800,000 distinct CDR3 sequences, roughly 25% detected once. These data are also associated with another study on T cells of mothers and their children.

Sequenced: blood. The receptors derive from a boy aged 10-17 years in good health.

This chain joins TRBV12-3 or TRBV12-4 and TRBJ1-3, with D unclear. This CDR3 has 10 amino acids. V shed 6 bases and J shed 8 bases, with 5 bases lying between them. The CDR3: CASRGDTIYF. The CDR3 bases are TGTGCCAGCAGGGGCGACACCATATATTTT.

The chain joins TRBV6-6 to TRBJ2-4, with D possibly TRBD1 on 6 matching bases. The V gene's germline CDR1 is MNHNY and CDR2 SVGAGI (reference sequence). Trimming removed 8 bases at V and 4 bases at J, with 18 bases between. This CDR3 is 15 amino acids long. CDR3 in amino acids: CASGVGYREKNIQYF. CDR3 in DNA: TGTGCCAGCGGCGTAGGATACAGGGAAAAAAACATTCAGTACTTC.

This clonotype was counted a few times. The chain joins TRBV12-3 or TRBV12-4 to TRBJ2-3, with D maybe TRBD2 (5 bases). V lost 10 bases to trimming and J lost 4 bases, with 18 bases between them. The CDR3 consists of 14 residues. The CDR3 here is CAIGAGIPSDTQYF. In DNA, the CDR3 is TGTGCCATCGGTGCCGGGATCCCATCAGATACGCAGTATTTT.

The CDR3 region has the DNA TGTGCCAAATCTCATCTAGACAGAGCCAAAAACATTCAGTACTTC. Its translation: CAKSHLDRAKNIQYF. The V call is TRBV24-1, the J call TRBJ2-4, with D perhaps TRBD1 (5 bases). V was cut by 11 bases and J by 0 bases, with 16 bases left in between. Germline CDR1 reads KGHDR; CDR2 reads SFDVKD. The CDR3 runs 15 residues.

The rearrangement joins TRBV10-3 to TRBJ1-3; unclear D gene. In germline, CDR1 is ENHRY, CDR2 SYGVKD. There are 12 residues in the CDR3. V lost 6 bases, J lost 4 bases, and 7 bases lay in between. This CDR3 is CAIRGEGNTIYF. In nucleotides, the CDR3 is TGTGCCATCAGGGGTGAGGGAAACACCATATATTTT.

The CDR3 DNA sequence: TGTGCCAGCAGTTACGTTCTGGGGGATTTCTCCTACGAGCAGTACTTC. Translation gives CASSYVLGDFSYEQYF. This chain links TRBV6-2 or TRBV6-3 with TRBJ2-7; D may correspond to TRBD1 or TRBD2 (5 bases each). This CDR3 has 16 amino acids. The V gene lost 2 bases and the J gene lost 0 bases, with 14 bases spanning the gap. Germline CDR1 and CDR2: MNHEY and SVGEGT.

The chain couples TRBV6-5 to TRBJ2-7; weak D call: TRBD2 (7 bases). The CDR3 contains 16 residues. The germline CDR1 and CDR2 sequences are MNHEY and SVGAGI. The ends were cut back, 0 bases at V and 0 bases at J, with 12 bases in the middle. This CDR3 reads CASSYSWGGASYEQYF. In nucleotides, the CDR3 is TGTGCCAGCAGTTACTCATGGGGGGGCGCCTCCTACGAGCAGTACTTC.

The chain uses TRBV29-1 and TRBJ2-5, with TRBD2 as a possible D gene (7 bases). V lost 8 bases, J lost 2 bases, and 15 bases lay in between. The germline V gene has CDR1 SQVTM and CDR2 ANQGSEA. The CDR3 is 13 amino acids. The chain's CDR3 is CSCVRGAQETQYF. CDR3 sequence (DNA): TGCAGCTGTGTACGGGGGGCACAAGAGACCCAGTACTTC.

J is TRBJ1-5 and V is TRBV10-3; the D gene is possibly TRBD1 (5 bases). The CDR3 runs 15 residues. The V and J ends lost 5 bases and 0 bases respectively, with 11 bases between them. The germline V gene has CDR1 ENHRY and CDR2 SYGVKD. The DNA for the CDR3 is TGTGCCATCAGTACCGGACACGATAGCAATCAGCCCCAGCATTTT. Its protein product is CAISTGHDSNQPQHF.

The V and J genes are TRBV7-9 and TRBJ2-5, with D possibly TRBD1 on 7 matching bases. Germline lookup yields CDR1 SEHNR and CDR2 FQNEAQ (reference sequence). The germline V and J ends were trimmed by 8 bases and 5 bases, with 21 bases remaining between them. This CDR3 comprises 15 residues. CDR3 loop: CASGQDGGPGETQYF. The CDR3 DNA reads TGTGCCAGCGGACAGGACGGGGGTCCTGGGGAGACCCAGTACTTC.

V is TRBV24-1 and J is TRBJ2-5; a possible D gene is TRBD2 (5 bases). With the DNA end fitting TRBJ2-7 better, the J assignment may be wrong. The germline gives CDR1 KGHDR, CDR2 SFDVKD. The CDR3 is 13 amino acids. Here the CDR3 DNA reads TGTGCCACCAGTGACGGTTCACGGGGCGAGCAGTACTTC. Protein: CATSDGSRGEQYF.

In nucleotides, the CDR3 is TGCAGTGCTTACCAACAGGGTACGAACACTGAAGCTTTCTTT. Its translation: CSAYQQGTNTEAFF. The chain uses TRBV20-1 and TRBJ1-1; D perhaps matches TRBD1 (6 bases). The CDR3 runs to 14 residues. The germline V and J ends were trimmed by 5 bases and 1 base, with 14 bases remaining between them. Germline V lookup: CDR1 DFQATT, CDR2 SNEGSKA (reference sequence).

This clonotype was observed a handful of times. This chain uses TRBV13 with TRBJ1-2; D perhaps matches TRBD1 (5 bases). This CDR3 contains 12 residues. Germline lookup yields CDR1 PRHDT and CDR2 FYEKMQ (reference sequence). V lost 5 bases and J 5 bases, leaving 9 bases between the germline ends. CDR3 sequence reads: CASSLRQYGYTF. The CDR3 DNA reads as TGTGCCAGCAGCCTACGACAGTATGGCTACACCTTC.

This clonotype was seen a handful of times. This chain uses TRBV6-6 with TRBJ1-5; the D is unclear. The CDR3 extends over 13 amino acids. Germline loops: CDR1 MNHNY, CDR2 SVGAGI (reference sequence). Deletions cut 6 bases from V and 1 base from J, with 7 bases between. CDR3 in DNA: TGTGCCAGCAGCCCCCCAAGCAATCAGCCCCAGCATTTT. Amino acids: CASSPPSNQPQHF.

This clonotype was counted once. The chain recombines TRBV5-1 with TRBJ2-7, with 15 bases identical to TRBD2. J lost 0 bases, V lost 3 bases, and 4 bases had no gene match. The CDR3 has 17 amino acids. Germline V gene lookup returns CDR1 SGHRS and CDR2 YFSETQ. CDR3 DNA sequence: TGCGCCAGCAGCTCCGGGACTAGCGGGGGGTTCTCCTACGAGCAGTACTTC. Its translation is CASSSGTSGGFSYEQYF. The complete variable domain, with remaining parts taken from reference TRBV5-1 and TRBJ2-7, reads KAGVTQTPRYLIKTRGQQVTLSCSPISGHRSVSWYQQTPGQGLQFLFEYFSETQRNKGNFPGRFSGRQFSNSRSEMNVSTLELGDSALYLCASSSGTSGGFSYEQYFGPGTRLTVT.

The rearrangement uses TRBV20-1 and TRBJ2-3; no reliable D call. Per the germline V gene, CDR1 is DFQATT and CDR2 is SNEGSKA (reference sequence). The CDR3 sequence is 15 residues long. Trimming removed 0 bases at V and 0 bases at J, with 10 bases between. The CDR3 region is CSARENGYSTDTQYF. CDR3 coding DNA: TGCAGTGCTAGAGAGAATGGGTATAGCACAGATACGCAGTATTTT.

The chain is built from TRBV28 and TRBJ2-2; perhaps TRBD1 as D (6 bases). There are 15 residues in the CDR3. Germline V lookup: CDR1 MDHEN, CDR2 SYDVKM. The V and J ends lost 6 bases and 6 bases respectively, with 17 bases between them. The CDR3 reads CASSIRGRWSGELFF. Written as DNA, the CDR3 is TGTGCCAGCAGCATCAGGGGCCGTTGGTCCGGGGAGCTGTTTTTT.

This clonotype was observed a few times. CDR3 sequence reads: CASSSHGTSMDTQYF. DNA for the CDR3: TGTGCCAGCAGCTCCCATGGGACTAGTATGGATACGCAGTATTTT. The V call is TRBV11-2, the J call TRBJ2-3; TRBD2 matches at 8 bases. The CDR3 extends over 15 amino acids. Per the germline V gene, CDR1 is SGHAT and CDR2 is FQNNGV. V was clipped by 4 bases and J by 6 bases; unmatched bases: 9.

This chain connects TRBV27 to TRBJ1-2; D is perhaps TRBD1 (6 bases). Trimming removed 0 bases from V and 8 bases from J, with 10 bases in between. This CDR3 region has 13 residues. Germline V CDR1 and CDR2: MNHEY, SMNVEV (reference sequence). The DNA for the CDR3 is TGTGCCAGCAGTTTATCGGGGGGCGGAGGCTACACCTTC. It encodes CASSLSGGGGYTF.